The 9 T cell receptor beta chains listed next were all sequenced from one sample in a study of early T cells in non-severe SARS-CoV-2 infection. TCRdb reprocessed the 5' RACE reads with MiXCR, giving one entry per CDR3 protein. The sample carries almost 85,000 distinct CDR3 sequences, 9.5% to 13% recorded once. The specimen sequenced was whole blood. The receptors were sampled from an adult who was a healthcare worker with PCR-confirmed SARS-CoV-2 infection or an uninfected control (not recorded which).

This clonotype was seen more than once but under ten times. This chain joins TRBV15 and TRBJ2-4; unclear D gene. Germline CDR1 and CDR2: LNHNV and YYDKDF (reference sequence). The germline V and J ends were trimmed by 1 base and 6 bases, with 10 bases remaining between them. The CDR3 runs to 14 residues. As DNA, the CDR3 is TGTGCCACCAGCAGAGGGGAAGTGGGAAACATTCAGTACTTC. Translated, it gives CATSRGEVGNIQYF.

The J gene is TRBJ1-2, the V gene TRBV3-1; 8 bases map to TRBD1. Germline values: CDR1 LGHDT, CDR2 YNNKEL (reference sequence). The CDR3 spans 14 residues. The trim removed 4 bases at V and 6 bases at J, leaving 7 bases unmatched. This chain's CDR3 is CASSPSGQGDGYTF. The CDR3 nucleotides are TGTGCCAGCAGCCCCAGTGGACAGGGCGATGGCTACACCTTC.

This clonotype was seen ten or more times. The chain employs TRBV9 and TRBJ2-6; D remains unclear. Between the trimmed V and J ends, which lost 6 bases and 1 base, there was a span of 8 bases. Germline CDR1 SGDLS, CDR2 YYNGEE. The CDR3 loop spans 14 amino acids. This CDR3 is CASTVRSGANVLTF. CDR3 sequence (DNA): TGTGCCAGCACGGTCCGATCTGGGGCCAACGTCCTGACTTTC.

In this sample, this clonotype turned up many times. The rearrangement joins TRBV5-1 to TRBJ2-5; D may be TRBD2 (6 bases). The germline V gene encodes CDR1 SGHRS and CDR2 YFSETQ. Between the trimmed V and J ends, which lost 4 bases and 7 bases, there was a span of 14 bases. This CDR3 spans 13 amino acids. CDR3 protein: CASSRDSLGTQYF. The CDR3, as DNA: TGCGCCAGCAGCAGGGACTCGCTGGGGACCCAGTACTTC.

The rearrangement joins TRBV27 to TRBJ2-3, with TRBD1 identical over 8 bases. The CDR3 consists of 12 residues. V dropped 2 bases and J dropped 13; count of bases not matched to a gene: 5. The germline CDR1 and CDR2 sequences are MNHEY and SMNVEV (reference sequence). In nucleotides, the CDR3 is TGTGCCAGCAGTTTACAGGGGGCTCCGAAGTATTTT. Encoded protein: CASSLQGAPKYF.

This clonotype was counted between two and nine times. The chain is built from TRBV12-3 or TRBV12-4 and TRBJ1-4; D not certain. The CDR3 extends over 16 amino acids. Trimming pared 6 bases from V and 8 bases from J, leaving 22 bases between. As DNA, the CDR3 is TGTGCCAGCAGACCCACTGACCAACTCATGGGGGAAAAACTGTTTTTT. This translates into CASRPTDQLMGEKLFF.

The chain is built from TRBV29-1 and TRBJ2-1; D is possibly TRBD2 (6 bases). V gave up 6 bases and J gave up 0 bases, with 12 bases separating them. The germline V gene encodes CDR1 SQVTM and CDR2 ANQGSEA. The CDR3 has 14 amino acids. DNA of the CDR3: TGCAGCGTGCGGGACGGTAGCTCCTACAATGAGCAGTTCTTC. This encodes CSVRDGSSYNEQFF.

The chain uses TRBV12-5 and TRBJ2-1; TRBD1 agrees at 11 bases. Germline trimming cut 6 bases from V and 8 bases from J; bases unmatched to any gene: 6. This CDR3 spans 14 amino acids. Germline V lookup: CDR1 LGHNT, CDR2 FRNRAP. CDR3 residues: CASGCGQGADEQFF. The CDR3 DNA is TGTGCTAGTGGCTGTGGACAGGGGGCGGATGAGCAGTTCTTC.

This clonotype came up a few times. The chain employs TRBV29-1 and TRBJ2-2, with D hard to call. This CDR3 contains 13 residues. The V gene's germline CDR1 is SQVTM and CDR2 ANQGSEA. V shed 4 bases and J shed 8 bases, with 14 bases lying between them. As DNA, the CDR3 is TGCAGCGTTGGGGCCCGCCTCAGTGGGGAGCTGTTTTTT. The encoded protein is CSVGARLSGELFF.